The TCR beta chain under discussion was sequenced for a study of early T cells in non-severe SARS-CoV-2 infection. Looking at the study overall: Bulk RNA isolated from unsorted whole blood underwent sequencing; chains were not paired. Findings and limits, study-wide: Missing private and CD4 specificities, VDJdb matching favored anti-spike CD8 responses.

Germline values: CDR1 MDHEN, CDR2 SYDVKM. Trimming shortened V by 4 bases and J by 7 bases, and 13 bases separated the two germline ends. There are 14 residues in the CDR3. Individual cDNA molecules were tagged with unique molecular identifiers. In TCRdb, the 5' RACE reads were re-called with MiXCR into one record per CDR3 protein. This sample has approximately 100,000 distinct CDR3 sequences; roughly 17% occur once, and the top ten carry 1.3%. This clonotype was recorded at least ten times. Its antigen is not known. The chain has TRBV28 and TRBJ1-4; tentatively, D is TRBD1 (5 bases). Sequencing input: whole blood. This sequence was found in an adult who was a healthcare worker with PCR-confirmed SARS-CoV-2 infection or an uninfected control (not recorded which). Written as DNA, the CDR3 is TGTGCCAGCAGTTCAGATGGGGGTGGTGAAAAACTGTTTTTT. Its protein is CASSSDGGGEKLFF.